Listed below are T cell receptor beta chains from one sample, sequenced in a study of shared clonotypes between healthy human individuals. Profiled with immunoSEQ multiplex PCR; TCRdb holds only in-frame clones, not every one. This table holds around 2,000,000 clones, 85% to 95% found once. What was sequenced was naive CD8+ T cells from PBMCs. These receptors came from a man between 18 and 35 years old in good health. Some clones in this sample may be carry-over from other donors' samples. Each CDR3 is given with its conserved first and last residue.

J	V	CDR3
TRBJ1-1	TRBV10-3	CAISDPRDRVPEAFF
TRBJ2-1	TRBV4-1	CASSQDPVPRDNEQFF
TRBJ2-5	TRBV11-3	CASSIRVKETQYF
TRBJ2-2	TRBV5-6	CASSLNTGELFF
TRBJ1-1	TRBV27	CASSLGRGGTEAFF
TRBJ2-7	TRBV11-2	CASSLSIAGPSIVLEQYF
TRBJ2-1	TRBV27	CASSFERSSYNEQFF
TRBJ1-2	TRBV9	CASSGDLYGYTF
TRBJ1-2	TRBV27	CASSPETRIDGYTF
TRBJ2-7	TRBV7-9	CASSWTGGSYEQYF
TRBJ2-7	TRBV6-1	CASSEGKRAYEQYF
TRBJ1-5	TRBV4-1	CASSQDAGGSQPQHF
TRBJ2-7	TRBV9	CASSVIGTGAFDEQYF
TRBJ1-2	TRBV6-5	CASSYSRGPNNYGYTF
TRBJ2-7	TRBV28	CASSYRGRADEQYF
TRBJ1-1	TRBV10-3	CAISEGTGFEAFF
TRBJ2-7	TRBV5-6	CASSLGAAVEQYF
TRBJ1-2	TRBV28	CASSPPPRAGLSQNYGYTF
TRBJ1-1	TRBV29-1	CSVTFGGNTEAFF
TRBJ1-1	TRBV5-6	CASSPGGGLEAFF
TRBJ2-7	TRBV29-1	CSGLGTDYEQYF
TRBJ1-2	TRBV5-6	CASSPWSRGHGYTF
TRBJ2-4	TRBV11-1	CASSVSAGSDIQYF
TRBJ2-1	TRBV7-2	CASSLGSGIDNEQFF
TRBJ2-1	TRBV29-1	CSAGGSGDGFF
TRBJ2-7	TRBV11-3	CASSLAGDAYEQYF
TRBJ1-2	TRBV7-9	CASSALTGTAYYGYTF
TRBJ1-1	TRBV27	CASSNRQANTEAFF
TRBJ1-5	TRBV7-9	CASSTGTGLSNQPQHF
TRBJ2-7	TRBV21-1	CASSKVTVSYEQYF
TRBJ2-3	TRBV9	CASSVPRSDVAIEDTQYF
TRBJ1-4	TRBV11-2	CASSLSVGNEKLFF